The present T cell receptor beta chain was sequenced within a study of blood T cell repertoires in COVID-19. Turning to the study itself: Acute-phase and convalescent COVID-19 samples originated in the United States, Italy and Spain.

In the original workflow: Researchers report that nucleated cell counts were estimated from reference gene primer amplification. Repertoires were generated with immunoSEQ multiplex PCR, while TCRdb's copy carries only in-frame clones and drops some. V, J and clone size were drawn from that table, and D and trimming were deduced from the DNA. The sample shows 250,000 to 350,000 clones, approximately 90% of them seen only once. The germline V and J ends were trimmed by 5 bases and 8 bases, with 24 bases remaining between them. The CDR3 loop spans 16 amino acids. Per germline, CDR1 MDHEN and CDR2 SYDVKM. In assigning cohorts, the study relied on participant-reported clinical history. Cohort 3 donors were reported recovered after two negative PCRs, clearance, or symptom resolution.

The TCR sequence derives from a woman younger than 30 who had recovered from COVID-19. The V gene is TRBV28, the J gene TRBJ1-1; tentatively, D is TRBD1 (5 bases). The sequencing input was PBMCs or T cells enriched from blood (not recorded which). As DNA, the CDR3 is TGTGCCAGCAGTGGCGCCGGGACTGGACGGCGGGCCGAAGCTTTCTTT. Translating gives CASSGAGTGRRAEAFF.